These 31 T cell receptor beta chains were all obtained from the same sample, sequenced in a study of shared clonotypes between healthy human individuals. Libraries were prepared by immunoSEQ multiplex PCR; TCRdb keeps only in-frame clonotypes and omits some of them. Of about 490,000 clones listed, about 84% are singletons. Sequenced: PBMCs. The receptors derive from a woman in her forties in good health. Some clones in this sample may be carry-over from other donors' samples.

The CDR3: CASSLVAGSYNEQFF. In DNA, the CDR3 is TGCGCCAGCAGCTTGGTCGCGGGGTCCTACAATGAGCAGTTCTTC. This chain joins TRBV5-1 and TRBJ2-1; maybe TRBD2 (6 bases). The CDR3 totals 15 residues. Germline V lookup: CDR1 SGHRS, CDR2 YFSETQ. The ends were cut back, 0 bases at V and 1 base at J, with 8 bases in the middle.

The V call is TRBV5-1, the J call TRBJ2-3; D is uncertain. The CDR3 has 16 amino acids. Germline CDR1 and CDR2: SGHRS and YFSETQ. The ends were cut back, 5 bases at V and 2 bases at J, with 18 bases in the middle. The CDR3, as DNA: TGCGCCAGCAGGCCCTCGATAGGCACCGTCACAGATACGCAGTATTTT. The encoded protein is CASRPSIGTVTDTQYF.

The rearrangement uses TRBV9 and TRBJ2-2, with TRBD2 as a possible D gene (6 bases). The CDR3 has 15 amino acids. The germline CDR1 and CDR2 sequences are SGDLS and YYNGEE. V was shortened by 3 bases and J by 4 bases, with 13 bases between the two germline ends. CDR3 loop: CASSAAGTGTGELFF. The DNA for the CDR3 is TGTGCCAGCAGCGCCGCCGGGACTGGCACCGGGGAGCTGTTTTTT.

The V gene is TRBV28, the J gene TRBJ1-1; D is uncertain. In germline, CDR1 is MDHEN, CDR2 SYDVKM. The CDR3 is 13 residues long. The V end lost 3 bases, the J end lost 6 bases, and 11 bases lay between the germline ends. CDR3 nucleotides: TGTGCCAGCAGTTTTAGAAGAGCCGCTGAAGCTTTCTTT. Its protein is CASSFRRAAEAFF.

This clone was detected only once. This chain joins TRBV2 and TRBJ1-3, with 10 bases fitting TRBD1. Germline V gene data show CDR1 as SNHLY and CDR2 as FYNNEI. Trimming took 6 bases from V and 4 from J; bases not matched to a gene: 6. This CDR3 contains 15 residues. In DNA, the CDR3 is TGTGCCAGCAGACCGACAGGGGGCGCAGGAAACACCATATATTTT. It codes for CASRPTGGAGNTIYF.

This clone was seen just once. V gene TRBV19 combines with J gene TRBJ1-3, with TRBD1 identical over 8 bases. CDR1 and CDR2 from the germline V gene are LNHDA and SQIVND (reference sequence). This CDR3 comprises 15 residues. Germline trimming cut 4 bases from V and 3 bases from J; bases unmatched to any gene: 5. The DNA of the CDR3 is TGTGCCAGTAGTAGAGACAGGGGAAATGGAAACACCATATATTTT. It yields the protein CASSRDRGNGNTIYF.

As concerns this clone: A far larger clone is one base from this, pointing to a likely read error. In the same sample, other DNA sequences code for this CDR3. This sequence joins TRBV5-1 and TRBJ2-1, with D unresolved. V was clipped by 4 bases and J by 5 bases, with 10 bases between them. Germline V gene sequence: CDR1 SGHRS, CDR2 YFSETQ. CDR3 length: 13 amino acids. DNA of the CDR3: TGCGCCAGCAGCCTAAGGCAAAACAATGAGCAGTTCTTC. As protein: CASSLRQNNEQFF. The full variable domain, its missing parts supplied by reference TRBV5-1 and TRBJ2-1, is KAGVTQTPRYLIKTRGQQVTLSCSPISGHRSVSWYQQTPGQGLQFLFEYFSETQRNKGNFPGRFSGRQFSNSRSEMNVSTLELGDSALYLCASSLRQNNEQFFGPGTRLTVL.

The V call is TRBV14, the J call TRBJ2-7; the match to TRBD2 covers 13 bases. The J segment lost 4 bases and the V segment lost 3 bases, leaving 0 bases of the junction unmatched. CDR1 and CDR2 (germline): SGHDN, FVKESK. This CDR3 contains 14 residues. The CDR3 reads CASSQTSGRYEQYF. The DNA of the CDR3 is TGTGCCAGCAGCCAGACTAGCGGGAGGTACGAGCAGTACTTC.

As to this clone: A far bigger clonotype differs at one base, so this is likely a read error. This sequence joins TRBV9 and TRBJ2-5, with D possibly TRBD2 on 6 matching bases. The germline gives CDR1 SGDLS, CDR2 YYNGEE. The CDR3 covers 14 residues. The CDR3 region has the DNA TGTACCAGCAGCGCCTCCGGGACGCGGGGTGGCCAGTACTTC. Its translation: CTSSASGTRGGQYF. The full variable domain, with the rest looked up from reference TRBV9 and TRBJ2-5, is DSGVTQTPKHLITATGQRVTLRCSPRSGDLSVYWYQQSLDQGLQFLIQYYNGEERAKGNILERFSAQQFPDLHSELNLSSLELGDSALYFCTSSASGTRGGQYFGPGTRLLVL.

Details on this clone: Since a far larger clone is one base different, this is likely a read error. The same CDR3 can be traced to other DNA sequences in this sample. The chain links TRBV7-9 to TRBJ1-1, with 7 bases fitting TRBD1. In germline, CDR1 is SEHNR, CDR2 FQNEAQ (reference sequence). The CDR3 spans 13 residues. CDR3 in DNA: TGTGCCAGTAGCTTAGAGGGGGCCACTGAAGCTTTCTTT. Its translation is CASSLEGATEAFF. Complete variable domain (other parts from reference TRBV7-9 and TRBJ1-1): DTGVSQNPRHKITKRGQNVTFRCDPISEHNRLYWYRQTLGQGPEFLTYFQNEAQLEKSRLLSDRFSAERPKGSFSTLEIQRTEQGDSAMYLCASSLEGATEAFFGQGTRLTVV.

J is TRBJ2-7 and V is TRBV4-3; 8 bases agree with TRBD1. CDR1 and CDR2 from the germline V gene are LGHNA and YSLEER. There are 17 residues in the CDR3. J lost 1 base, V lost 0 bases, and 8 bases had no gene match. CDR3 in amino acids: CASSQEVTGTGSYEQYF. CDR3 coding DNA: TGCGCCAGCAGCCAAGAAGTCACCGGGACAGGATCCTACGAGCAGTACTTC.

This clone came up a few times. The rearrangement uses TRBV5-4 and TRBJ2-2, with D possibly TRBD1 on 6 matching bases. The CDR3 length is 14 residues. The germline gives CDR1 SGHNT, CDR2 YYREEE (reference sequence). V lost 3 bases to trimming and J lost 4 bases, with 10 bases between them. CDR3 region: CASSSGQRTGELFF. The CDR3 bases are TGTGCCAGCAGCTCGGGACAACGCACCGGGGAGCTGTTTTTT.

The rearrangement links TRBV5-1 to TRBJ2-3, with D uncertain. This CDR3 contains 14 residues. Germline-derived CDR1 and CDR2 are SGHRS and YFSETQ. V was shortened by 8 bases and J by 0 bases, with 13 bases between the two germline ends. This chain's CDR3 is CASTGLASTDTQYF. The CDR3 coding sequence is TGCGCCAGTACCGGGTTAGCTAGCACAGATACGCAGTATTTT.

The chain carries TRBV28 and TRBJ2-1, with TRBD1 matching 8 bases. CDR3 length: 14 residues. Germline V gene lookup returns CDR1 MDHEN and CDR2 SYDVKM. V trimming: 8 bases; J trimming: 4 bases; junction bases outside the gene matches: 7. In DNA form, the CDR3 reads TGTGCCAGCCAGGACAGGGAGAGGTACAATGAGCAGTTCTTC. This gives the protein CASQDRERYNEQFF.

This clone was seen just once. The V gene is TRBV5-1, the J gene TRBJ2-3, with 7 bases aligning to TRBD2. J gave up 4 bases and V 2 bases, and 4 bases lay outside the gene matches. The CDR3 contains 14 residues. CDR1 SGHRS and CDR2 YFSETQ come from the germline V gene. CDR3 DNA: TGCGCCAGCAGCTTCGGGGGAGGGCCAGATACGCAGTATTTT. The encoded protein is CASSFGGGPDTQYF.

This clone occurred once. The CDR3 is CAISAQSTRAGETQYF. CDR3 in DNA: TGTGCCATCAGCGCCCAGTCGACAAGGGCGGGAGAGACCCAGTACTTC. The rearrangement joins TRBV10-3 to TRBJ2-5; TRBD2 is a possible D gene (5 bases). With 6 bases removed from V and 4 bases from J, the gap between germline ends came to 21 bases. Germline loops: CDR1 ENHRY, CDR2 SYGVKD. This CDR3 has 16 residues.

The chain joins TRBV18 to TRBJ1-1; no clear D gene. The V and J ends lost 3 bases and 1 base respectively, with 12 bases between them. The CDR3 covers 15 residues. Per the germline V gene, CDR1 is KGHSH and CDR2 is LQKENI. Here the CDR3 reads CASSPMGGENTEAFF. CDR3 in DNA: TGTGCCAGCTCACCCATGGGTGGGGAGAACACTGAAGCTTTCTTT.

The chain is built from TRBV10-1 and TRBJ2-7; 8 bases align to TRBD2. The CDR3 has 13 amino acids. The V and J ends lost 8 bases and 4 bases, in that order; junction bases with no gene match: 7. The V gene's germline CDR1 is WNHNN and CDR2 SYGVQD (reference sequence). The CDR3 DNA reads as TGCGCCAGCGCCCCCGGGGGGGCGTACGAGCAGTACTTC. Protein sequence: CASAPGGAYEQYF.

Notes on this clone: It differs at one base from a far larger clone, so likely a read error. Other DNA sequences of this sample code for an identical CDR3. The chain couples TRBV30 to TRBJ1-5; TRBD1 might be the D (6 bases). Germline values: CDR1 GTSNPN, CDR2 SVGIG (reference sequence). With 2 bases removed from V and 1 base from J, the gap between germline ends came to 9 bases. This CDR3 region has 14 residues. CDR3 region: CAWSQDSSNQPQHF. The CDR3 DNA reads TGTGCCTGGAGTCAGGACAGCAGCAATCAGCCCCAGCATTTT. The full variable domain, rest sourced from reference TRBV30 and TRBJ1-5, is SQTIHQWPATLVQPVGSPLSLECTVEGTSNPNLYWYRQAAGRGLQLLFYSVGIGQISSEVPQNLSASRPQDRQFILSSKKLLLSDSGFYLCAWSQDSSNQPQHFGDGTRLSIL.

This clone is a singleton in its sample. DNA for the CDR3: TGTGCCAGCAGACCCACAGGGGGCACCGGGGAGCTGTTTTTT. Protein sequence: CASRPTGGTGELFF. V and J are TRBV7-9 and TRBJ2-2; 8 bases align to TRBD1. Trimming at V came to 6 bases and at J to 4 bases, leaving 4 bases not matched to a gene. The CDR3 sequence is 14 residues long. Germline CDR1 and CDR2: SEHNR and FQNEAQ (reference sequence).

The CDR3 region is CAWRGDEKLFF. DNA for the CDR3: TGTGCCTGGAGGGGGGATGAAAAACTGTTTTTT. V and J are TRBV30 and TRBJ1-4; D might be TRBD1 (5 bases). This CDR3 contains 11 residues. Trimming stripped 3 bases from V and 6 bases from J, with 5 bases between. Germline CDR1 reads GTSNPN; CDR2 reads SVGIG (reference sequence).

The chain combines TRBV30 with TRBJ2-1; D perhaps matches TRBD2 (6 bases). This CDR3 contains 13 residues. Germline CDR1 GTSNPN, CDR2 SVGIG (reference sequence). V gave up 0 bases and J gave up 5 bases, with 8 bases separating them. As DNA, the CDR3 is TGTGCCTGGAGTGTAGGCGGGAACAATGAGCAGTTCTTC. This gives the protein CAWSVGGNNEQFF.

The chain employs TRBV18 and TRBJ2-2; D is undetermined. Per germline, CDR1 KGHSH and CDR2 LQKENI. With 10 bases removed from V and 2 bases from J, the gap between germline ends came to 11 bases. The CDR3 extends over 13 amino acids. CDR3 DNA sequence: TGTGCCACCCGCGACGTAAACACCGGGGAGCTGTTTTTT. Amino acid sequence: CATRDVNTGELFF.

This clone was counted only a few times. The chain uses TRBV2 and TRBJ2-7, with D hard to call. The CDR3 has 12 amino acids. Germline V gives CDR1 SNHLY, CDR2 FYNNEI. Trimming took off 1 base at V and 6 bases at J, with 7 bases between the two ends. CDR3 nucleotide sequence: TGTGCCAGCAGTGAAGACGCGGCCGAGCAGTACTTC. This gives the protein CASSEDAAEQYF.

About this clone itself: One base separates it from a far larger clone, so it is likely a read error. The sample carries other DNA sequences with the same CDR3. CDR3 in DNA: TGTGCCAGCAGCCTAGGCAGGGCTGGCACTGAAGCTTTCTTT. Its translation is CASSLGRAGTEAFF. The chain couples TRBV13 to TRBJ1-1; possibly TRBD1 for D (5 bases). CDR1 and CDR2 (germline): PRHDT, FYEKMQ (reference sequence). This CDR3 comprises 14 residues.

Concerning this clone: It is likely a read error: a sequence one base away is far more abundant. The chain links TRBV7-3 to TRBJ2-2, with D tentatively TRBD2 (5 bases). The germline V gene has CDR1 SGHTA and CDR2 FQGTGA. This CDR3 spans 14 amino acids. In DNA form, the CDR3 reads TGTGCCAGCAGCTTAACCCGGAACACCGGGGAGCTGTATTTT. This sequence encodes CASSLTRNTGELYF.

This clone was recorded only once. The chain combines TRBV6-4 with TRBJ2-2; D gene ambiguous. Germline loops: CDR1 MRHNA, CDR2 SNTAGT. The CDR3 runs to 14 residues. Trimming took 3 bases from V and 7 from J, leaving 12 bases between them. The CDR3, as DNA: TGTGCCAGCAGTGAGGTATCCTCTGGCGGGGAGCTGTTTTTT. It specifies CASSEVSSGGELFF.

CDR3 region: CASTLFWREGRNEQFF. The DNA for the CDR3 is TGTGCCAGTACCCTCTTCTGGCGGGAGGGCCGCAATGAGCAGTTCTTC. This sequence joins TRBV19 and TRBJ2-1; 9 positions match TRBD2. Germline CDR1 LNHDA, CDR2 SQIVND (reference sequence). The V gene end was trimmed by 7 bases and the J gene end by 6 bases; junction bases not matched to a gene: 13. This CDR3 spans 16 amino acids.

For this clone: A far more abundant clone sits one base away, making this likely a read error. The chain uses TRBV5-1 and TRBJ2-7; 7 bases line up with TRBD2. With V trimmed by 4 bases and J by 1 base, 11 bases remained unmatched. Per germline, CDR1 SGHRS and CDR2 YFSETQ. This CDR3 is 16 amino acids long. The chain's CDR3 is CASSPTTSRRSYEQYF. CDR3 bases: TGCGCCAGCAGCCCGACGACTAGCAGGAGATCCTACGAGCAGTACTTC.

The CDR3 region is CSVTLTGSYEQYF. The CDR3 bases are TGCAGCGTGACCTTGACAGGGAGCTACGAGCAGTACTTC. The rearrangement links TRBV29-1 to TRBJ2-7, with 7 bases matching TRBD1. J was trimmed by 3 bases and V by 6 bases; bases with no gene match: 8. The CDR3 has 13 residues. Germline values: CDR1 SQVTM, CDR2 ANQGSEA.

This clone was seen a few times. The CDR3 DNA reads TGTGCCAGCAGCGTTGGGACGGAGAACACTGAAGCTTTCTTT. Protein: CASSVGTENTEAFF. This chain joins TRBV7-8 and TRBJ1-1; weak D call: TRBD1 (5 bases). Trimming took 5 bases from V and 1 from J, leaving 11 bases between them. The CDR3 sequence is 14 residues long. CDR1 and CDR2 (germline): SGHVS, FQNEAQ.